This entry lists 12 T cell receptor beta chains sequenced from one sample in a study of T-cell memory formation after mild COVID-19. TCRdb passed the 5' RACE reads through MiXCR, listing each CDR3 protein once. The data hold some 290,000 distinct CDR3 sequences, with 15% to 20% observed a single time. Material: PBMCs or a T cell subset sorted from them (not recorded which). The receptors shown here come from a young man who had mild COVID-19 (a few samples of this study predate the infection). Cell type and time point are not known.

This clonotype was seen many times. The genes are TRBV5-6 and TRBJ2-3; D not certain. The V gene's germline CDR1 is SGHDT and CDR2 YYEEEE. Trimming cost V 0 bases and J 2 bases, with 7 bases left between them. This CDR3 region has 14 residues. CDR3 region: CASSLDANTDTQYF. The DNA for the CDR3 is TGTGCCAGCAGCTTGGATGCGAACACAGATACGCAGTATTTT. The full variable domain, its missing parts supplied by reference TRBV5-6 and TRBJ2-3, is DAGVTQSPTHLIKTRGQQVTLRCSPKSGHDTVSWYQQALGQGPQFIFQYYEEEERQRGNFPDRFSGHQFPNYSSELNVNALLLGDSALYLCASSLDANTDTQYFGPGTRLTVL.

CDR3 DNA: TGTGCCAGCAGCTTAGCGTTCGAGGATTCCTACAATGAGCAGTTCTTC. Its translation is CASSLAFEDSYNEQFF. The V gene is TRBV7-9, the J gene TRBJ2-1; D uncertain. Germline CDR1 SEHNR, CDR2 FQNEAQ (reference sequence). The V and J ends lost 0 bases and 1 base respectively, with 10 bases between them. This CDR3 spans 16 amino acids.

This clonotype was detected many times. The chain combines TRBV3-1 with TRBJ2-1; no clear D gene. Trimming cost V 3 bases and J 9 bases, with 12 bases left between them. The CDR3 totals 13 residues. CDR1 LGHDT and CDR2 YNNKEL come from the germline V gene (reference sequence). The CDR3 DNA is TGTGCCAGCAGCCAGGGATCGGGCTTTGAGCAGTTCTTC. Protein: CASSQGSGFEQFF.

The rearrangement uses TRBV12-3 or TRBV12-4 and TRBJ2-3; 10 nucleotides match TRBD2. With 11 bases clipped from V and 1 base from J, the junction kept 6 bases outside the gene matches. CDR3 length equals 14 residues. The chain's CDR3 is CAAATSGGTDTQYF. The CDR3 coding sequence is TGTGCCGCCGCCACTAGCGGGGGCACAGATACGCAGTATTTT.

The V gene is TRBV5-1, the J gene TRBJ2-1, with unresolved D. CDR1 is SGHRS, CDR2 YFSETQ, per germline. The V and J ends lost 3 bases and 6 bases respectively, with 16 bases between them. The CDR3 runs 15 residues. This chain's CDR3 is CASSSRYGQANEQFF. Here the CDR3 DNA reads TGCGCCAGCAGCTCCCGGTACGGTCAGGCCAATGAGCAGTTCTTC. The full variable domain, in which reference TRBV5-1 and TRBJ2-1 provide the parts outside the CDR3, is KAGVTQTPRYLIKTRGQQVTLSCSPISGHRSVSWYQQTPGQGLQFLFEYFSETQRNKGNFPGRFSGRQFSNSRSEMNVSTLELGDSALYLCASSSRYGQANEQFFGPGTRLTVL.

This clonotype was counted a few times. The rearrangement uses TRBV10-3 and TRBJ2-7; TRBD1 agrees at 7 bases. Trimming cost V 7 bases and J 0 bases; bases outside gene matches: 3. The V gene's germline CDR1 is ENHRY and CDR2 SYGVKD. The CDR3 spans 13 residues. CDR3: CAITGTDSYEQYV. The CDR3 nucleotides read TGTGCCATCACTGGGACAGACTCCTACGAGCAGTACGTC.

V gene TRBV20-1 combines with J gene TRBJ2-2; D is uncertain. This CDR3 has 12 amino acids. Trimming took off 3 bases at V and 6 bases at J, with 8 bases between the two ends. The germline V gene encodes CDR1 DFQATT and CDR2 SNEGSKA (reference sequence). The CDR3 spells CSASAWAGELFF. The DNA of the CDR3 is TGCAGTGCTAGCGCGTGGGCCGGGGAGCTGTTTTTT.

V and J are TRBV20-1 and TRBJ2-7; 7 nucleotides match TRBD2. Germline V CDR1 and CDR2: DFQATT, SNEGSKA (reference sequence). The CDR3 has 15 amino acids. Unmatched junction bases numbered 11, after V lost 6 bases and J lost 0 bases. The CDR3 reads CSAQGGGASSYEQYV. As DNA, the CDR3 is TGCAGTGCCCAGGGCGGGGGTGCTAGCTCCTACGAGCAGTACGTC.

The genes are TRBV27 and TRBJ2-5, with 9 bases fitting TRBD2. Germline CDR1 reads MNHEY; CDR2 reads SMNVEV (reference sequence). V gave up 2 bases and J gave up 5 bases; unmatched junction bases: 15. CDR3 length equals 18 residues. This chain's CDR3 is CASSLAPPTGSGGETQYF. CDR3 nucleotides: TGTGCCAGCAGTTTAGCCCCACCCACTGGTAGCGGGGGCGAGACCCAGTACTTC.

This clonotype was recorded a few times. The J gene is TRBJ2-6, the V gene TRBV12-3 or TRBV12-4; D remains ambiguous. Between the trimmed V and J ends, which lost 8 bases and 4 bases, there was a span of 0 bases. The CDR3 loop spans 10 amino acids. This CDR3 reads CASGANVLTF. In DNA, the CDR3 is TGTGCCAGCGGGGCCAACGTCCTGACTTTC.

In this sample, this clonotype turned up a few times. This sequence joins TRBV4-1 and TRBJ2-1; 9 bases are a match to TRBD2. The CDR3 loop spans 13 amino acids. Germline loops: CDR1 MGHRA, CDR2 YSYEKL. After removal of 6 bases from V and 5 bases from J, the junction contained 2 bases not matched to a gene. CDR3 residues: CASRRGGNNEQFF. CDR3 nucleotide sequence: TGCGCCAGCAGGCGGGGGGGAAACAATGAGCAGTTCTTC.

This clonotype was found a few times. This chain joins TRBV5-1 and TRBJ2-7, with D maybe TRBD1 (7 bases). Germline V lookup: CDR1 SGHRS, CDR2 YFSETQ. The V gene lost 5 bases and the J gene lost 4 bases, with 13 bases spanning the gap. This CDR3 contains 13 residues. CDR3 DNA: TGCGCCAGCAGTCCTCAGGGGGGATACGAGCAGTACGTC. This codes for CASSPQGGYEQYV.